Below, one T cell receptor (beta chain) is given with its context. These data are taken from a study of blood T cell repertoires in COVID-19. On the study more broadly: Acute and convalescent COVID-19 samples came from the United States, Italy and Spain.

Authors' processing steps: It was from reference gene primer amplification that nucleated cell counts were estimated. Sequencing was performed with immunoSEQ multiplex PCR; in TCRdb, only in-frame clones are kept and a portion is missing. Clone size and the V and J calls come from that table; the DNA yielded D and trimming. The data show roughly 110,000 clones, 89% seen once. The receptor comes from a man between 40 and 49 years old with active or convalescent COVID-19. Sequences were obtained from peripheral blood.

CDR3: CASCAVDSYNEQFF. CDR3 sequence (DNA): TGCGCCTCATGCGCGGTTGACTCCTACAATGAGCAGTTCTTC. The chain has TRBV10-2 and TRBJ2-1; no clear D gene. Trimming removed 11 bases at V and 0 bases at J, with 14 bases between. CDR1 is WSHSY and CDR2 is SAAADI in the germline V gene. The CDR3 length is 14 residues.